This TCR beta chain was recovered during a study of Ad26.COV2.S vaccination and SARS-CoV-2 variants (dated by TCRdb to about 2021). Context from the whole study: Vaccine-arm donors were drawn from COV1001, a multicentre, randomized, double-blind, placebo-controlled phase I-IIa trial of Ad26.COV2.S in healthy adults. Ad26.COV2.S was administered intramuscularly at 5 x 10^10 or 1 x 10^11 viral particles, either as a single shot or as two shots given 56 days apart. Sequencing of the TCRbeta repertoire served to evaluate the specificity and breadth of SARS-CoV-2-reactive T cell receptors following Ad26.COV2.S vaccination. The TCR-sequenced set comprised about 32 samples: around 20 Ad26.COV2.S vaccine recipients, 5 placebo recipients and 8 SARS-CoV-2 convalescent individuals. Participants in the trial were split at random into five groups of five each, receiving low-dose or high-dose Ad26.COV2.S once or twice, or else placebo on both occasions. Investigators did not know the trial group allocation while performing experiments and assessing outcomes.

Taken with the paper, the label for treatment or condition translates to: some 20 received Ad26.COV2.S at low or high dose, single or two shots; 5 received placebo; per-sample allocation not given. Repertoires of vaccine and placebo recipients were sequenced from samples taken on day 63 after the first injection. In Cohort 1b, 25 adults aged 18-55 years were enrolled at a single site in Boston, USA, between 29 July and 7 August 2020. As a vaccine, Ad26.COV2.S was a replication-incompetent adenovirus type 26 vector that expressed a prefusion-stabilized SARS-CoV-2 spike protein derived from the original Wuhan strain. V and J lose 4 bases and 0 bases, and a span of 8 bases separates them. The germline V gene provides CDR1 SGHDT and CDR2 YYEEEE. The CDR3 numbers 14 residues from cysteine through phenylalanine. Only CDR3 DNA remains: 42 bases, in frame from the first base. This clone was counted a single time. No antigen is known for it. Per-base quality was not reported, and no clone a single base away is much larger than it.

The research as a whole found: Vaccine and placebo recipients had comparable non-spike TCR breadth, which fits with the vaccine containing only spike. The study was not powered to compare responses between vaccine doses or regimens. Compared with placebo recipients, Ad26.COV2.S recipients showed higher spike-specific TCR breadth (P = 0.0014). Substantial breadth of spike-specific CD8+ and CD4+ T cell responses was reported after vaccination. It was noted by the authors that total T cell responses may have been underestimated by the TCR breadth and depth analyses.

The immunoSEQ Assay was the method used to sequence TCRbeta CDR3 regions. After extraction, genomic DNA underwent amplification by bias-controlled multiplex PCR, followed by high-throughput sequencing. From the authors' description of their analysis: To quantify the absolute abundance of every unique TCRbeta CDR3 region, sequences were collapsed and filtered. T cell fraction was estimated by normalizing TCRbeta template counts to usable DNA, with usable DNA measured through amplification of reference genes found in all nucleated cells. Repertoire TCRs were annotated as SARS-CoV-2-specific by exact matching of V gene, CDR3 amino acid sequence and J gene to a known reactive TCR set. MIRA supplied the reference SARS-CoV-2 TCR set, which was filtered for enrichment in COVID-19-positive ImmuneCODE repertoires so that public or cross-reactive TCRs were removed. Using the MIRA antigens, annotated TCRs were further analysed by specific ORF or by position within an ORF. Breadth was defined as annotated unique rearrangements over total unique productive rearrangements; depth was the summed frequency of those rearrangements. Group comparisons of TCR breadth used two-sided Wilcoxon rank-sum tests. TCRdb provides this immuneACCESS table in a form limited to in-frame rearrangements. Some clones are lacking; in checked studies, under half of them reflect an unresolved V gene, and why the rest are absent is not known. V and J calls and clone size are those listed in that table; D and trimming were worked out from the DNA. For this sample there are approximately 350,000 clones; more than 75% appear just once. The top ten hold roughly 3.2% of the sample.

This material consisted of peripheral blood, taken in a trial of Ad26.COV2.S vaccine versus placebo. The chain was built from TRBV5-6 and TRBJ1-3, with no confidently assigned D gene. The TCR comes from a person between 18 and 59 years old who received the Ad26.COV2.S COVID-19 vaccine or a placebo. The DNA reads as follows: TGTGCCAGCAGCAACACAATCTCTGGAAACACCATATATTTT. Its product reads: CASSNTISGNTIYF.